The 31 T cell receptor beta chains below were found in one sample sequenced in a study of early T cells in non-severe SARS-CoV-2 infection. Each CDR3 protein gets one entry after TCRdb re-called the 5' RACE reads with MiXCR. The sample carries approximately 37,000 distinct CDR3 sequences, roughly 7.9% recorded once. The sequencing here drew on whole blood, taken at baseline. The receptor source for this set is an adult who was a healthcare worker with PCR-confirmed SARS-CoV-2 infection or an uninfected control (not recorded which).

This clonotype was found a few times. The chain combines TRBV7-6 with TRBJ2-3; TRBD2 is a possible D gene (5 bases). Germline V lookup: CDR1 SGHVS, CDR2 FNYEAQ. The CDR3 has 14 amino acids. V lost 1 base, J lost 4 bases, and 9 bases lay in between. DNA for the CDR3: TGTGCCAGCAGCTTAGTGGGAGCCGCAGATACGCAGTATTTT. This gives the protein CASSLVGAADTQYF. Full variable domain (remainder filled in from reference TRBV7-6 and TRBJ2-3): GAGVSQSPRYKVTKRGQDVALRCDPISGHVSLYWYRQALGQGPEFLTYFNYEAQQDKSGLPNDRFSAERPEGSISTLTIQRTEQRDSAMYRCASSLVGAADTQYFGPGTRLTVL.

This chain links TRBV3-1 with TRBJ2-1, with TRBD1 matching 8 bases. Germline V gene lookup returns CDR1 LGHDT and CDR2 YNNKEL (reference sequence). V shed 3 bases, J shed 12 bases, and the junction held 4 bases outside the gene matches. The CDR3 sequence is 12 residues long. CDR3: CASSQGTGPQFF. The CDR3 DNA reads as TGTGCCAGCAGCCAGGGGACAGGACCGCAGTTCTTC.

This clonotype was seen more than once but under ten times. V is TRBV7-2 and J is TRBJ2-7; D remains unclear. V lost 4 bases and J lost 2, with 9 bases in between. The CDR3 sequence is 13 residues long. Germline V gene data show CDR1 as SGHTA and CDR2 as FQGNSA. The CDR3 nucleotides are TGTGCCAGCAGCTACGGGCTGGCCTACGAGCAGTACTTC. It encodes CASSYGLAYEQYF.

This clonotype has a handful of counts. CDR3 residues: CATSDFKDGKDTQYF. The CDR3 DNA reads as TGTGCCACCAGTGATTTTAAGGACGGGAAAGATACGCAGTATTTT. V gene TRBV24-1 combines with J gene TRBJ2-3, with D possibly being TRBD2 (5 bases). Per the germline V gene, CDR1 is KGHDR and CDR2 is SFDVKD. This CDR3 has 15 amino acids. The germline V and J ends were trimmed by 1 base and 5 bases, with 12 bases remaining between them.

J is TRBJ2-2 and V is TRBV3-1; TRBD1 might be the D (6 bases). The V and J ends lost 3 bases and 4 bases respectively, with 9 bases between them. CDR1 and CDR2 (germline): LGHDT, YNNKEL (reference sequence). The CDR3 is 14 amino acids. CDR3 sequence: CASSHAGVTGELFF. DNA for the CDR3: TGTGCCAGCAGCCATGCAGGGGTCACCGGGGAGCTGTTTTTT.

The chain has TRBV11-2 and TRBJ2-6; D remains unclear. The CDR3 has 14 residues. V lost 0 bases and J 2 bases, leaving 2 bases between the germline ends. Germline-derived CDR1 and CDR2 are SGHAT and FQNNGV. The CDR3 region is CASSLDPGANVLTF. CDR3 coding DNA: TGTGCCAGCAGCTTAGATCCTGGGGCCAACGTCCTGACTTTC.

This clonotype was counted a single time. A much bigger clone sits one base away, suggesting this may be a read error. The gene calls are TRBV5-1 and TRBJ1-2; no reliable D call. This CDR3 contains 15 residues. CDR1 and CDR2 (germline): SGHRS, YFSETQ. In nucleotides, the CDR3 is TGCACCAGCAGCTTGGAGCCTTCCAAGGGATATGGCTACACCTTC. Translation gives CTSSLEPSKGYGYTF.

This clonotype occurred many times. This chain uses TRBV10-1 with TRBJ2-2; D may correspond to TRBD1 or TRBD2 (5 bases each). V lost 3 bases to trimming and J lost 5 bases, with 19 bases between them. The CDR3 is 17 residues long. From germline, CDR1 is WNHNN and CDR2 SYGVQD (reference sequence). CDR3 protein: CASSDSQGTPRTGELFF. In DNA form, the CDR3 reads TGCGCCAGCAGTGATTCACAAGGGACCCCGAGGACCGGGGAGCTGTTTTTT.

The sample holds many counts of this clonotype. This chain joins TRBV12-3 or TRBV12-4 and TRBJ1-1, with 9 bases aligning to TRBD1. The V gene end was trimmed by 5 bases and the J gene end by 1 base; junction bases not matched to a gene: 5. The CDR3 length is 15 residues. The chain's CDR3 is CASSRPGQGNTEAFF. In DNA form, the CDR3 reads TGTGCCAGCAGTAGACCGGGACAGGGGAACACTGAAGCTTTCTTT.

The chain couples TRBV5-1 to TRBJ1-1; D unclear. V lost 6 bases and J 1 base, leaving 10 bases between the germline ends. Germline-derived CDR1 and CDR2 are SGHRS and YFSETQ. The CDR3 runs to 13 residues. This chain's CDR3 is CASKSKGNTEAFF. CDR3 nucleotide sequence: TGCGCCAGCAAATCAAAAGGGAACACTGAAGCTTTCTTT.

This clonotype was seen a handful of times. The chain carries TRBV11-2 and TRBJ1-2; 7 bases are a match to TRBD1. This CDR3 region has 14 residues. In germline, CDR1 is SGHAT, CDR2 FQNNGV. Losses at the gene ends were 6 bases for V and 6 bases for J; bases not matched to a gene: 10. The CDR3: CASSLNRQGDGYTF. CDR3 nucleotides: TGTGCCAGCAGTTTAAACCGGCAGGGGGATGGCTACACCTTC.

The rearrangement joins TRBV3-1 to TRBJ2-2; D ambiguous. Trimming pared 4 bases from V and 0 bases from J, leaving 3 bases between. The CDR3 is 13 residues long. Germline-derived CDR1 and CDR2 are LGHDT and YNNKEL (reference sequence). The CDR3 loop reads CASSPTNTGELFF. The CDR3 DNA is TGTGCCAGCAGCCCTACGAACACCGGGGAGCTGTTTTTT.

The chain joins TRBV28 to TRBJ2-3, with 7 positions matching TRBD1. The CDR3 consists of 14 residues. The V gene's germline CDR1 is MDHEN and CDR2 SYDVKM. V was clipped by 6 bases and J by 7 bases; unmatched bases: 10. For the CDR3, the DNA is TGTGCCAGCAGCCGAGTGAGGGGGCTAAATACGCAGTATTTT. The encoded protein is CASSRVRGLNTQYF.

This clonotype has just a few counts. This chain uses TRBV6-6 with TRBJ1-5; D is possibly TRBD1 (5 bases). Germline-derived CDR1 and CDR2 are MNHNY and SVGAGI (reference sequence). The ends were cut back, 3 bases at V and 6 bases at J, with 12 bases in the middle. CDR3 length equals 14 residues. The CDR3 DNA sequence: TGTGCCAGCAGTTATGCAGGGTTGTTTCAGCCCCAGCATTTT. Protein product: CASSYAGLFQPQHF.

This clonotype was recorded many times. This chain links TRBV7-2 with TRBJ1-4; TRBD1 is a possible D gene (5 bases). This CDR3 comprises 16 residues. Trimming took off 1 base at V and 8 bases at J, with 17 bases between the two ends. CDR1 SGHTA and CDR2 FQGNSA come from the germline V gene. CDR3 sequence (DNA): TGTGCCAGCAGCTTAGAGGTTTTGGGGACGAGAGAAAAACTGTTTTTT. Its translation: CASSLEVLGTREKLFF. Looking up the rest from reference TRBV7-2 and TRBJ1-4 gives the full variable domain: GAGVSQSPSNKVTEKGKDVELRCDPISGHTALYWYRQSLGQGLEFLIYFQGNSAPDKSGLPSDRFSAERTGGSVSTLTIQRTQQEDSAVYLCASSLEVLGTREKLFFGSGTQLSVL.

This clonotype was counted at least ten times. The rearrangement joins TRBV20-1 to TRBJ1-5, with 7 bases aligning to TRBD1. The CDR3 runs 16 residues. The trim removed 6 bases at V and 2 bases at J, leaving 13 bases unmatched. The V gene's germline CDR1 is DFQATT and CDR2 SNEGSKA (reference sequence). This chain's CDR3 is CSAPNRGAVRNQPQHF. The CDR3 DNA reads as TGCAGTGCCCCGAACAGGGGCGCTGTTCGCAATCAGCCCCAGCATTTT.

V is TRBV15 and J is TRBJ2-2; TRBD1 matches at 7 bases. The germline V gene encodes CDR1 LNHNV and CDR2 YYDKDF (reference sequence). This CDR3 has 16 amino acids. Trimming at V came to 1 base and at J to 3 bases, leaving 5 bases not matched to a gene. CDR3 sequence reads: CATSRVGDRDTGELFF. In DNA form, the CDR3 reads TGTGCCACCAGCAGAGTCGGGGACAGAGACACCGGGGAGCTGTTTTTT.

This clonotype was seen a single time. A much larger clone differs by one base, so this may be a read error. The rearrangement links TRBV28 to TRBJ2-7; D gene unclear. The V end lost 5 bases, the J end lost 3 bases, and 14 bases lay between the germline ends. The germline V gene encodes CDR1 MDHEN and CDR2 SYDVKM. This CDR3 region has 14 residues. The CDR3 sequence: CASSPKGPGYEQYF. In nucleotides, the CDR3 is TGTGCCAGCAGTCCGAAAGGGCCTGGCTACGAGCAGTACTTC.

The table lists this clonotype with many counts. The chain joins TRBV6-4 to TRBJ2-2, with D possibly TRBD2 on 5 matching bases. Trimming left V 2 bases short and J 1 base short, with 8 bases between. Germline loops: CDR1 MRHNA, CDR2 SNTAGT. The CDR3 has 15 residues. In DNA form, the CDR3 reads TGTGCCAGCAGTGACGGACTCCGGAACACCGGGGAGCTGTTTTTT. It specifies CASSDGLRNTGELFF.

The chain couples TRBV4-1 to TRBJ1-2; D unresolved. Germline values: CDR1 MGHRA, CDR2 YSYEKL. The CDR3 contains 16 residues. V shed 0 bases and J shed 2 bases, with 13 bases lying between them. The CDR3 here is CASSQEIGLLNYGYTF. The CDR3 bases are TGCGCCAGCAGCCAAGAGATCGGGTTGCTCAACTATGGCTACACCTTC.

The V call is TRBV28, the J call TRBJ1-1; 7 bases align to TRBD1. CDR1 is MDHEN and CDR2 is SYDVKM in the germline V gene. The CDR3 covers 15 residues. Trimming cost V 5 bases and J 5 bases; bases outside gene matches: 11. The CDR3 loop reads CASSPASGGRTEAFF. DNA for the CDR3: TGTGCCAGCAGTCCCGCCTCAGGGGGTAGAACTGAAGCTTTCTTT.

This clonotype was detected many times. The genes are TRBV7-9 and TRBJ2-7; 9 nucleotides match TRBD1. V shed 3 bases, J shed 6 bases, and the junction held 3 bases outside the gene matches. Germline CDR1 and CDR2: SEHNR and FQNEAQ (reference sequence). The CDR3 sequence is 13 residues long. Written as DNA, the CDR3 is TGTGCCAGCAGCTTGGGACAGGGTTTCGAGCAGTACTTC. It yields the protein CASSLGQGFEQYF.

There are a few counts of this clonotype. This sequence joins TRBV4-3 and TRBJ2-2; no clear D gene. The CDR3 is 12 residues long. Trimming took off 3 bases at V and 1 base at J, with 0 bases between the two ends. Germline lookup yields CDR1 LGHNA and CDR2 YSLEER. CDR3 bases: TGCGCCAGCAGCCAGAACACCGGGGAGCTGTTTTTT. This sequence encodes CASSQNTGELFF.

This clonotype was seen a handful of times. The rearrangement links TRBV11-2 to TRBJ2-7; 8 bases are shared with TRBD1. CDR1 and CDR2 from the germline V gene are SGHAT and FQNNGV. J was trimmed by 7 bases and V by 2 bases; bases with no gene match: 4. CDR3 length: 13 residues. The CDR3 region has the DNA TGTGCCAGCAGCTTACGGGACAGGCGAGAGCAGTACTTC. Its protein is CASSLRDRREQYF.

This clonotype was counted many times. The chain uses TRBV11-2 and TRBJ2-7; D is perhaps TRBD1 or TRBD2 (5 bases each). Germline loops: CDR1 SGHAT, CDR2 FQNNGV. V dropped 4 bases and J dropped 6 bases, with 13 bases sitting between them. The CDR3 covers 13 residues. The CDR3 is CASSWDVGREQYF. The CDR3 DNA sequence: TGTGCCAGCAGCTGGGACGTCGGCCGCGAGCAGTACTTC.

This clonotype appeared many times. The chain couples TRBV4-3 to TRBJ2-1, with 7 nucleotides matching TRBD1. The CDR3 has 15 amino acids. V gave up 0 bases and J gave up 7 bases; unmatched junction bases: 6. Germline V gives CDR1 LGHNA, CDR2 YSLEER. This CDR3 reads CASSQDPGTDNEQFF. The CDR3 DNA reads as TGCGCCAGCAGCCAAGATCCTGGGACAGATAATGAGCAGTTCTTC.

This clonotype appeared a few times. V gene TRBV4-1 combines with J gene TRBJ1-2, with unresolved D. The CDR3 consists of 15 residues. Trimming removed 0 bases at V and 6 bases at J, with 14 bases between. Per the germline V gene, CDR1 is MGHRA and CDR2 is YSYEKL. CDR3 in DNA: TGCGCCAGCAGCCAAGATAAGGTCACGGCCCATGGCTACACCTTC. Residues: CASSQDKVTAHGYTF.

The V call is TRBV5-1, the J call TRBJ2-5; D uncertain. Trimming pared 4 bases from V and 1 base from J, leaving 14 bases between. The CDR3 contains 15 residues. Germline CDR1 SGHRS, CDR2 YFSETQ. DNA for the CDR3: TGCGCCAGCAGCCCGGCGGCCGTACTCCAAGAGACCCAGTACTTC. It encodes CASSPAAVLQETQYF.

This rearrangement joins TRBV6-5 to TRBJ2-3; D may match TRBD1 or TRBD2 (5 bases each). The CDR3 is 14 residues long. CDR1 is MNHEY, CDR2 SVGAGI, per germline. Between the trimmed V and J ends, which lost 4 bases and 1 base, there was a span of 9 bases. In nucleotides, the CDR3 is TGTGCCAGCAGTTCCCGGGGACGCACAGATACGCAGTATTTT. It is translated as CASSSRGRTDTQYF.

This clonotype was seen repeatedly, ten times or more. The rearrangement uses TRBV5-5 and TRBJ2-2; no definite D call. Trimming cost V 1 base and J 9 bases, with 7 bases left between them. The CDR3 covers 12 residues. Germline V gives CDR1 SGHKS, CDR2 YYEKEE (reference sequence). The CDR3 sequence is CASSLPTRELFF. The CDR3, as DNA: TGTGCCAGCAGCTTGCCGACCCGGGAGCTGTTTTTT. The whole variable domain, remainder taken from reference TRBV5-5 and TRBJ2-2, is DAGVTQSPTHLIKTRGQQVTLRCSPISGHKSVSWYQQVLGQGPQFIFQYYEKEERGRGNFPDRFSARQFPNYSSELNVNALLLGDSALYLCASSLPTRELFFGEGSRLTVL.

This clonotype was counted only a few times. This chain uses TRBV7-9 with TRBJ2-3; unclear D gene. Germline-derived CDR1 and CDR2 are SEHNR and FQNEAQ (reference sequence). V was clipped by 4 bases and J by 7 bases, with 6 bases between them. The CDR3 totals 11 residues. The CDR3 nucleotides are TGTGCCAGCAGCTCCCCTAATACGCAGTATTTT. Protein sequence: CASSSPNTQYF.